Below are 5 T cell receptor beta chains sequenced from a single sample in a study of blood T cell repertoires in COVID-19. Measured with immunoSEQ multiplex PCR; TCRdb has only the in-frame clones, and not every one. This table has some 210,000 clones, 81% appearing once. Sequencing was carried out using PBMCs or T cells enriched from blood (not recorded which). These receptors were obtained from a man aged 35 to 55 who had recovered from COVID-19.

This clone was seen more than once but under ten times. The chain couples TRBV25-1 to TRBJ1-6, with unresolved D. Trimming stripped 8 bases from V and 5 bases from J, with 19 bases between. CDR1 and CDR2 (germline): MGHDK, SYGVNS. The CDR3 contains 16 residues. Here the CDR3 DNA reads TGTGCCAGCCCTCATTATAGGGAGCCCGATAATTCACCCCTCCACTTT. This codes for CASPHYREPDNSPLHF.

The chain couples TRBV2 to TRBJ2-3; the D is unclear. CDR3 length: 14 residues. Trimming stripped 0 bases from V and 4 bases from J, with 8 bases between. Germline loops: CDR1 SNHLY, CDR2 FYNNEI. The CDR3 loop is CASSEARWADTQYF. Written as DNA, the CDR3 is TGTGCCAGCAGTGAAGCGCGGTGGGCAGATACGCAGTATTTT.

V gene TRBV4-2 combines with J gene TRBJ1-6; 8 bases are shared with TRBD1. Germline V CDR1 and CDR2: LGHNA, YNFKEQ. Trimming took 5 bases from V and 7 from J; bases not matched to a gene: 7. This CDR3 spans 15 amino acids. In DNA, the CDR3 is TGTGCCAGCAGCATGGGGGACAGGCAAAATTCACCCCTCCACTTT. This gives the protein CASSMGDRQNSPLHF.

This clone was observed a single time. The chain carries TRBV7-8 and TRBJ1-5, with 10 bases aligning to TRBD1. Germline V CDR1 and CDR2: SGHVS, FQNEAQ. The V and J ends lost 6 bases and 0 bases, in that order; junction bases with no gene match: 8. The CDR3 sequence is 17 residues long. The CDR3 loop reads CASSRGQGTYSNQPQHF. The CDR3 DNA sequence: TGTGCCAGCAGTCGGGGACAGGGGACATATAGCAATCAGCCCCAGCATTTT.

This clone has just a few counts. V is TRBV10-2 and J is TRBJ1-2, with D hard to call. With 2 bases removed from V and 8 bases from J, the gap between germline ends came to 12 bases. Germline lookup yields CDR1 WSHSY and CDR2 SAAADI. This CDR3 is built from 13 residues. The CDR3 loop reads CASSERWGDGYTF. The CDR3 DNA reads TGCGCCAGCAGTGAGAGGTGGGGAGACGGCTACACCTTC.